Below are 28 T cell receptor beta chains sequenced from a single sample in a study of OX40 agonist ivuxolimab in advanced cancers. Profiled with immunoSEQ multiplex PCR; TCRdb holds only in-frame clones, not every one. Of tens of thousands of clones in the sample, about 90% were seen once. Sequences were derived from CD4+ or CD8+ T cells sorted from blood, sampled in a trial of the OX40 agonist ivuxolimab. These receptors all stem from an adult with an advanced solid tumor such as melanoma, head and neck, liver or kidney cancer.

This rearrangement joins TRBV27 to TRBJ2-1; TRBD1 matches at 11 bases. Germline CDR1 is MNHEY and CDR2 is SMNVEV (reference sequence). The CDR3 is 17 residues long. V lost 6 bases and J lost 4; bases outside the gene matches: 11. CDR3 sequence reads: CASRRTPGTGGYNEQFF. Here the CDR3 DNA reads TGTGCCAGCAGAAGAACACCCGGGACAGGGGGGTACAATGAGCAGTTCTTC.

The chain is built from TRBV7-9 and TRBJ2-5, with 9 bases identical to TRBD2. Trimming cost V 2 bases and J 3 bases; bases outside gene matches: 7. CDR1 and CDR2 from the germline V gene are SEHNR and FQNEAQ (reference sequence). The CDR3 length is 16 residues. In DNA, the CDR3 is TGTGCCAGCAGCTTAATTGCGTCTAGCGGGAAAGAGACCCAGTACTTC. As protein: CASSLIASSGKETQYF.

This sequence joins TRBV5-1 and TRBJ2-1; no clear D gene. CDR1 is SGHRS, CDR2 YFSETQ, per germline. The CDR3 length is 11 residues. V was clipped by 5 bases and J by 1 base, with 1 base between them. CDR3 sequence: CASRSYNEQFF. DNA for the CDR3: TGCGCCAGCAGATCCTACAATGAGCAGTTCTTC.

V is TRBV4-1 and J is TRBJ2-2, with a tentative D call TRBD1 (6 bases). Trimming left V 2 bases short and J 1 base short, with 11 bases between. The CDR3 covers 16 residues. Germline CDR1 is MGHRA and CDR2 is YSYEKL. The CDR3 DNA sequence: TGCGCCAGCAGCCAAAGGGGGTCAGGGAACACCGGGGAGCTGTTTTTT. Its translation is CASSQRGSGNTGELFF.

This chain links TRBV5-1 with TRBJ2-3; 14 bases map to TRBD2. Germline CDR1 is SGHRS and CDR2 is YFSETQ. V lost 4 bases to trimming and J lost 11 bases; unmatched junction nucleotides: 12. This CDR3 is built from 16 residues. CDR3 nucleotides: TGCGCCAGCAGCAGCGGTGGGACTAGCGGGAGTCTTAAGCAGTATTTT. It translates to CASSSGGTSGSLKQYF.

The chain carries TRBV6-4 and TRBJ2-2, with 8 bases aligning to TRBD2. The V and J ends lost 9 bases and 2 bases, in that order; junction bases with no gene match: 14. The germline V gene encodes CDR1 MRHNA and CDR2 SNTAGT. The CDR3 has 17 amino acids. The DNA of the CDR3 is TGTGCCAGTAAAAAGGACCCGGGAGGGCCAAACACCGGGGAGCTGTTTTTT. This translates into CASKKDPGGPNTGELFF.

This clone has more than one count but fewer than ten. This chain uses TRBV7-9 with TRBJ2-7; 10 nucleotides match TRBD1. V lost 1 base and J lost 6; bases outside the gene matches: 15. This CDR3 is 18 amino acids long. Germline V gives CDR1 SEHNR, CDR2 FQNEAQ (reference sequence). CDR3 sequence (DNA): TGTGCCAGCAGCTTAGAAGTCGGAGACAGGGGGCTAGGGGGCGAGCAGTACTTC. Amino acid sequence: CASSLEVGDRGLGGEQYF.

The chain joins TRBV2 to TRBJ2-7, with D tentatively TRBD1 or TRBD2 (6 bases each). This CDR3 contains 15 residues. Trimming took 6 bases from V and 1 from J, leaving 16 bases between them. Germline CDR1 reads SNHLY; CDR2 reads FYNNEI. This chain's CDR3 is CASRGAGSNSYEQYF. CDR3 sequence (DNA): TGTGCCAGCAGGGGGGCGGGGTCCAATTCCTACGAGCAGTACTTC.

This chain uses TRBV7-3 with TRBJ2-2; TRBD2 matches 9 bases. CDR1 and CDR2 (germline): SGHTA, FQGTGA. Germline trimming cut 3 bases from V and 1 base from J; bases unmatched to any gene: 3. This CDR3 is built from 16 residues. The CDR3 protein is CASSLTSGENTGELFF. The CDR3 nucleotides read TGTGCCAGCAGCTTGACTAGCGGAGAGAACACCGGGGAGCTGTTTTTT.

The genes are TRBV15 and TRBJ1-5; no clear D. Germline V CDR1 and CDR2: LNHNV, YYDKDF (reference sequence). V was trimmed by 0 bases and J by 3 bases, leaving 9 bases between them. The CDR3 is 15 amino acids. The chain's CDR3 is CATSRDPTINQPQHF. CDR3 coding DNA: TGTGCCACCAGCAGAGATCCAACAATCAATCAGCCCCAGCATTTT. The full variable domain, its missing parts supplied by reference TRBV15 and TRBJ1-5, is DAMVIQNPRYQVTQFGKPVTLSCSQTLNHNVMYWYQQKSSQAPKLLFHYYDKDFNNEADTPDNFQSRRPNTSFCFLDIRSPGLGDTAMYLCATSRDPTINQPQHFGDGTRLSIL.

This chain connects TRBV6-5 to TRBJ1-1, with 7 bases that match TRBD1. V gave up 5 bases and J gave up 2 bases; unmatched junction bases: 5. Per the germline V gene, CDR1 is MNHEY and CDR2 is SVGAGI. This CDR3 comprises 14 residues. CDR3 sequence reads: CASSVTGINTEAFF. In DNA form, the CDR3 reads TGTGCCAGCAGTGTGACAGGGATAAACACTGAAGCTTTCTTT.

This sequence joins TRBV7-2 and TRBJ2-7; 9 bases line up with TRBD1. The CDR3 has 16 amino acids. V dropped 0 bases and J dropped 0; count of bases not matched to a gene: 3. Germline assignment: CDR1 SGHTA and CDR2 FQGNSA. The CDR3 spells CASSLAGTGSSYEQYF. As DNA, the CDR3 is TGTGCCAGCAGCTTAGCCGGGACAGGGAGCTCCTACGAGCAGTACTTC. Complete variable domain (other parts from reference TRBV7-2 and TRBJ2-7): GAGVSQSPSNKVTEKGKDVELRCDPISGHTALYWYRQSLGQGLEFLIYFQGNSAPDKSGLPSDRFSAERTGGSVSTLTIQRTQQEDSAVYLCASSLAGTGSSYEQYFGPGTRLTVT.

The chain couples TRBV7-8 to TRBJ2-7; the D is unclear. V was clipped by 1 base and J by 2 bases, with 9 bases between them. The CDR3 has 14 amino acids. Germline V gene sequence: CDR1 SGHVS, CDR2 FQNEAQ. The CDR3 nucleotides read TGTGCCAGCAGCTTAGGCACACCCGCCTACGAGCAGTACTTC. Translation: CASSLGTPAYEQYF.

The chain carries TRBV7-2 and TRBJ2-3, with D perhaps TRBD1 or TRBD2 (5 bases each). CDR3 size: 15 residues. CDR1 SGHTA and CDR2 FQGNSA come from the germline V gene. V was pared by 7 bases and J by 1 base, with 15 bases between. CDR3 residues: CASNSEGRGTDTQYF. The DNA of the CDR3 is TGTGCCAGCAACTCAGAGGGGCGGGGCACAGATACGCAGTATTTT.

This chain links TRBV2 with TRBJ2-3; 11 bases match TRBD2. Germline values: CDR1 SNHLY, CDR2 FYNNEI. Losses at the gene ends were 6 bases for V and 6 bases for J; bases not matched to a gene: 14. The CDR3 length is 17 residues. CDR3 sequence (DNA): TGTGCCAGCAGCATGTTCACTAGCGGGAGCTATCCCGATACGCAGTATTTT. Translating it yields CASSMFTSGSYPDTQYF.

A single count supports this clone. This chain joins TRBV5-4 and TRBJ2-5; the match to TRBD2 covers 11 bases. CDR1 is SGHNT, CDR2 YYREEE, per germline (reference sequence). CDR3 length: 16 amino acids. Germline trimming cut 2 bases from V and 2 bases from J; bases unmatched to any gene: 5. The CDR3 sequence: CASSFRIAGGQETQYF. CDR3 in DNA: TGTGCCAGCAGCTTTCGGATAGCGGGAGGGCAAGAGACCCAGTACTTC.

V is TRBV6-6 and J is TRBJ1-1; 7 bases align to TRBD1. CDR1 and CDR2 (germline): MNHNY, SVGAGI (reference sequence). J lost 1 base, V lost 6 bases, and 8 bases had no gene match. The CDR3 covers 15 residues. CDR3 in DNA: TGTGCCAGCAGCGGTCGACAGGGCTCGAACACTGAAGCTTTCTTT. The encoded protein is CASSGRQGSNTEAFF.

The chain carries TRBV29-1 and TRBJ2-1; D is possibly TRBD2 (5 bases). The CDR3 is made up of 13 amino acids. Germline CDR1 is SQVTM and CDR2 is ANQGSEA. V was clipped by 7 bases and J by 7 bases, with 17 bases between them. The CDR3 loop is CSGTLSSPNEQFF. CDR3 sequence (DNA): TGCAGCGGGACTCTTTCCAGTCCAAATGAGCAGTTCTTC.

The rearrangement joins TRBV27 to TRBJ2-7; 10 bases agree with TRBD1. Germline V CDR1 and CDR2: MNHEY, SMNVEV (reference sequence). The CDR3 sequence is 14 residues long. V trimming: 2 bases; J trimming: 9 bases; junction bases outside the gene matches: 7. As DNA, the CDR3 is TGTGCCAGCAGTTTACGGACAGGGGGGGAGGTGCAGTACTTC. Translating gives CASSLRTGGEVQYF.

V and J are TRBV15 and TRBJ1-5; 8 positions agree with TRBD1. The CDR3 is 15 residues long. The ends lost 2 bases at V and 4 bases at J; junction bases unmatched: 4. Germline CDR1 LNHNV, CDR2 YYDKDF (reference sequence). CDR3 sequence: CATSRTGGSNQPQHF. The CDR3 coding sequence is TGTGCCACCAGCAGAACAGGGGGAAGTAATCAGCCCCAGCATTTT.

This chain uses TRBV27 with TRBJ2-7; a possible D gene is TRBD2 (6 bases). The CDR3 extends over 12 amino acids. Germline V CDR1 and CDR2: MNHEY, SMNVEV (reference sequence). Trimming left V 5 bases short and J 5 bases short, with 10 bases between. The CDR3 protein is CASSGGTHEQYF. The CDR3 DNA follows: TGTGCCAGCAGTGGGGGGACCCACGAGCAGTACTTC.

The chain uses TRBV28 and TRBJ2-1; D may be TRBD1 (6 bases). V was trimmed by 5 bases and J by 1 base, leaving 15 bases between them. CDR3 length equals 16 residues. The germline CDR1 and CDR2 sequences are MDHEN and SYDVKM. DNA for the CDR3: TGTGCCAGCAGTCCGCCAGGGGCGGGTTCCTACAATGAGCAGTTCTTC. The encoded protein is CASSPPGAGSYNEQFF.

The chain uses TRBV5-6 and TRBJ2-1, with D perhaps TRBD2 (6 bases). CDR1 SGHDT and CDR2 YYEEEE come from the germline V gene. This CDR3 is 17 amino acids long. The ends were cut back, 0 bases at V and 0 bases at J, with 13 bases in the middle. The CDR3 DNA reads TGTGCCAGCAGCTTGGAACTAGCCCCAAGCTCCTACAATGAGCAGTTCTTC. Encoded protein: CASSLELAPSSYNEQFF.

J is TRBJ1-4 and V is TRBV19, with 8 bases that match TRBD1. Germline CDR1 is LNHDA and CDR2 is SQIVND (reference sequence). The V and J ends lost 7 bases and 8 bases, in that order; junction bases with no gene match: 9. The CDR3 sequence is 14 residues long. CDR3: CASTAGGIGEKLFF. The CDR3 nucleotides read TGTGCCAGTACCGCAGGGGGCATAGGAGAAAAACTGTTTTTT.

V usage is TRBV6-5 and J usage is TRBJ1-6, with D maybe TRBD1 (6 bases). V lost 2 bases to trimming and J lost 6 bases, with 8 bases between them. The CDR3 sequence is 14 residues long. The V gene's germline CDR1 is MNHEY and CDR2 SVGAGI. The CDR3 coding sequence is TGTGCCAGCAGTTACACGGACAGTAATTCACCCCTCCACTTT. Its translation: CASSYTDSNSPLHF.

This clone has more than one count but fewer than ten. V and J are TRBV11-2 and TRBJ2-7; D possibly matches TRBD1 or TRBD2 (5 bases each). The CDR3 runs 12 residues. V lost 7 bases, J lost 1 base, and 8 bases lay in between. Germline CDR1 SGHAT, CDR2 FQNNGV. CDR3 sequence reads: CASKGRSYEQYF. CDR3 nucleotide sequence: TGTGCCAGCAAGGGACGGTCCTACGAGCAGTACTTC.

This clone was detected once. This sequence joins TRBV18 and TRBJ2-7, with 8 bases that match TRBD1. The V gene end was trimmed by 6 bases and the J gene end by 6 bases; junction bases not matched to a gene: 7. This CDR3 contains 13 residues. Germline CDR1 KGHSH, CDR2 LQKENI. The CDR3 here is CASSSAGGGEQYF. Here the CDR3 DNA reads TGTGCCAGCTCTTCGGCAGGGGGCGGCGAGCAGTACTTC.

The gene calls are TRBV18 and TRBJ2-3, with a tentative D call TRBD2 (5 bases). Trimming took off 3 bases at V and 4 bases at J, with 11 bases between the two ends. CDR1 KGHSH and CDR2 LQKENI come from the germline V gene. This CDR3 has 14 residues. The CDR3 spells CASSPSGKPDTQYF. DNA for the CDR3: TGTGCCAGCTCACCGAGCGGAAAGCCAGATACGCAGTATTTT. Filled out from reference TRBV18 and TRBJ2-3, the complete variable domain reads NAGVMQNPRHLVRRRGQEARLRCSPMKGHSHVYWYRQLPEEGLKFMVYLQKENIIDESGMPKERFSAEFPKEGPSILRIQQVVRGDSAAYFCASSPSGKPDTQYFGPGTRLTVL.